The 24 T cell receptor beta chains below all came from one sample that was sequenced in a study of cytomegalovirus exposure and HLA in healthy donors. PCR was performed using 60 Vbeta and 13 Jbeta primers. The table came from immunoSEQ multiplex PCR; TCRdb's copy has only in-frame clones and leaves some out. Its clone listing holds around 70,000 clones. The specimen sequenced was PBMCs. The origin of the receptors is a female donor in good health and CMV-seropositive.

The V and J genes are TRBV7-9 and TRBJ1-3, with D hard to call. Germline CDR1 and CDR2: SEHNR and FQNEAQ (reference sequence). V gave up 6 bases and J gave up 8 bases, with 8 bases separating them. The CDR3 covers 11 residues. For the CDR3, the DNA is TGTGCCAGCAGACAGCAAGACACCATATATTTT. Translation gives CASRQQDTIYF.

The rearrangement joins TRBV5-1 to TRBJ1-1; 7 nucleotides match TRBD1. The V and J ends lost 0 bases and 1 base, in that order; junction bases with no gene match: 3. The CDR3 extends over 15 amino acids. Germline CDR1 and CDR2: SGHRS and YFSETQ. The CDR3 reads CASSLERQGNTEAFF. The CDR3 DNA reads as TGCGCCAGCAGCTTGGAGCGACAGGGGAACACTGAAGCTTTCTTT. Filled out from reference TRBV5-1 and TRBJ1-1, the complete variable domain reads KAGVTQTPRYLIKTRGQQVTLSCSPISGHRSVSWYQQTPGQGLQFLFEYFSETQRNKGNFPGRFSGRQFSNSRSEMNVSTLELGDSALYLCASSLERQGNTEAFFGQGTRLTVV.

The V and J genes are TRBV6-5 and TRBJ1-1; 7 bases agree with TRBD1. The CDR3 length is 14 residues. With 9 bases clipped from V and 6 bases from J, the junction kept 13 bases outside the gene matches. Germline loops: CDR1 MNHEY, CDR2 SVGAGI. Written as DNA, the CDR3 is TGTGCCAGTATAAAGGGGGCTCTAGGGTCTGAAGCTTTCTTT. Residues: CASIKGALGSEAFF.

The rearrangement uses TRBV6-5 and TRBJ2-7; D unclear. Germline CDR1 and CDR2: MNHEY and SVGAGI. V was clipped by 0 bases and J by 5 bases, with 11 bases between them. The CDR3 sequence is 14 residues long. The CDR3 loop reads CASSYSGRSNEQYF. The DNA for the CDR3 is TGTGCCAGCAGTTACTCCGGCAGGTCCAACGAGCAGTACTTC.

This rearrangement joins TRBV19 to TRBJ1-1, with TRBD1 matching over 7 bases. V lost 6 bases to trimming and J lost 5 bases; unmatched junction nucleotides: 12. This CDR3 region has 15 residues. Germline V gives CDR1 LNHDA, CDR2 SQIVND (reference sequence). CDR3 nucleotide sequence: TGTGCCAGTAGAGAAACCGACAGGGTCGGGACTGAAGCTTTCTTT. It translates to CASRETDRVGTEAFF.

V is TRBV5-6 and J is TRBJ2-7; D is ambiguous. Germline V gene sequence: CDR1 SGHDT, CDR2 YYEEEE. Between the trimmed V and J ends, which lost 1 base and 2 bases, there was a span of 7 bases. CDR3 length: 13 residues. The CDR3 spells CASSLSVTYEQYF. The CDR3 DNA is TGTGCCAGCAGCTTGAGCGTGACCTACGAGCAGTACTTC.

The CDR3 DNA reads as TGTGCCAGCAGTTTCAGTCCCATGAACACTGAAGCTTTCTTT. It translates to CASSFSPMNTEAFF. V is TRBV27 and J is TRBJ1-1; D is ambiguous. CDR3 length: 14 residues. Germline V gene lookup returns CDR1 MNHEY and CDR2 SMNVEV (reference sequence). Between the trimmed V and J ends, which lost 3 bases and 0 bases, there was a span of 8 bases.

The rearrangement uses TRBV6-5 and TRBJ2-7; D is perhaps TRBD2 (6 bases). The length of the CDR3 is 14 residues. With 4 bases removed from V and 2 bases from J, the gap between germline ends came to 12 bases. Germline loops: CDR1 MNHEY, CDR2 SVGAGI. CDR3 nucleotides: TGTGCCAGCAGTTGGACCCCGGGGGCCTACGAGCAGTACTTC. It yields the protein CASSWTPGAYEQYF.

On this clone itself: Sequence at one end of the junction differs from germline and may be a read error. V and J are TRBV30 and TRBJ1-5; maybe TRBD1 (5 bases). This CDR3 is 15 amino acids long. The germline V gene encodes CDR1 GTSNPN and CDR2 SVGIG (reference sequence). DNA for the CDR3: TGTGCCGGGAGTGAGATAGGGGCTAGCAATCAGCCCCAGCATTTT. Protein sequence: CAGSEIGASNQPQHF.

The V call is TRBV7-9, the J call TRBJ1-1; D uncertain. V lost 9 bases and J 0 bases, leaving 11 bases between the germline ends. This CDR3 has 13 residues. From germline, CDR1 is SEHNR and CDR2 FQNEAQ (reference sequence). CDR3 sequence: CASGRAMNTEAFF. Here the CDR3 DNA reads TGTGCCAGTGGGAGGGCGATGAACACTGAAGCTTTCTTT. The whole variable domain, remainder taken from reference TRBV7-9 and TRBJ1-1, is DTGVSQNPRHKITKRGQNVTFRCDPISEHNRLYWYRQTLGQGPEFLTYFQNEAQLEKSRLLSDRFSAERPKGSFSTLEIQRTEQGDSAMYLCASGRAMNTEAFFGQGTRLTVV.

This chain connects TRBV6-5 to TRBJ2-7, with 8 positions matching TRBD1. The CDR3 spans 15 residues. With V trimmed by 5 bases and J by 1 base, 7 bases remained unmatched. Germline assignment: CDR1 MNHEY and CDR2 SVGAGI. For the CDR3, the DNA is TGTGCCAGCAGTCGCGACAGGGGCTTGTCCTACGAGCAGTACTTC. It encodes CASSRDRGLSYEQYF.

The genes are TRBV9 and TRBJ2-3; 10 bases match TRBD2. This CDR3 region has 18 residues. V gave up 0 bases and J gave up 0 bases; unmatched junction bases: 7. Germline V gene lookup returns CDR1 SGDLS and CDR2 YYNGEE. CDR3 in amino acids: CASSVEGLASTSTDTQYF. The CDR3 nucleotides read TGTGCCAGCAGCGTAGAGGGACTAGCGTCGACTAGCACAGATACGCAGTATTTT. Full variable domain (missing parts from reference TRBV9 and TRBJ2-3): DSGVTQTPKHLITATGQRVTLRCSPRSGDLSVYWYQQSLDQGLQFLIQYYNGEERAKGNILERFSAQQFPDLHSELNLSSLELGDSALYFCASSVEGLASTSTDTQYFGPGTRLTVL.

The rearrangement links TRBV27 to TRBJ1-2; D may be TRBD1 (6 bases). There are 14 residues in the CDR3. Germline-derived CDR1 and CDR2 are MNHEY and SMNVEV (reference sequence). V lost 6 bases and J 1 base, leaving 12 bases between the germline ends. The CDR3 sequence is CASRTLDSNYGYTF. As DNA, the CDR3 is TGTGCCAGCAGAACCTTGGACAGTAACTATGGCTACACCTTC.

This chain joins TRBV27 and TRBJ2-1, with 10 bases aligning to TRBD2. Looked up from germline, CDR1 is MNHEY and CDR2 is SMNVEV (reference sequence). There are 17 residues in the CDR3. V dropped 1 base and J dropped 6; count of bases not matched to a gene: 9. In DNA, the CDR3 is TGTGCCAGCAGTTTATTGTCCCGGATAGCGGGGGGCAATGAGCAGTTCTTC. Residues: CASSLLSRIAGGNEQFF.

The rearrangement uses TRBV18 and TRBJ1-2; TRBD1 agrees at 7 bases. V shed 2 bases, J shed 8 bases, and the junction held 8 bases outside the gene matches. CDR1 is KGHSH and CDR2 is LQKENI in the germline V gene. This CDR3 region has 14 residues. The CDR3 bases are TGTGCCAGCTCACCAGGAGACAGGGCGCGGGGCTACACCTTC. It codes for CASSPGDRARGYTF.

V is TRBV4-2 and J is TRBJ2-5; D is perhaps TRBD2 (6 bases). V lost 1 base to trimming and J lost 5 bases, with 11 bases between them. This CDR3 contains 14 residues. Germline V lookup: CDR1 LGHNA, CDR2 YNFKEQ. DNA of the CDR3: TGTGCCAGCAGCCAAGGCGGGGATTACGAGACCCAGTACTTC. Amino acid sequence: CASSQGGDYETQYF.

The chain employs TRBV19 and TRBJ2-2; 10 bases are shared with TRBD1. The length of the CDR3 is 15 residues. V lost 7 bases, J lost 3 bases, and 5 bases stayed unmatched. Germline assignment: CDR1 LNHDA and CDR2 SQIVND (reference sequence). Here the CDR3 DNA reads TGTGCCAGTACCTGGGGACAGGGGCACACCGGGGAGCTGTTTTTT. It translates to CASTWGQGHTGELFF.

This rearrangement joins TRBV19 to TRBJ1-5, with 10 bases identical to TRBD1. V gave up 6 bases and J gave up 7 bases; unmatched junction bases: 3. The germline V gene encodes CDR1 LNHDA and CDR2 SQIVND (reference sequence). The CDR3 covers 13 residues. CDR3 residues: CASSDRGQQPQHF. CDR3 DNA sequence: TGTGCCAGTAGCGACAGGGGGCAGCAGCCCCAGCATTTT. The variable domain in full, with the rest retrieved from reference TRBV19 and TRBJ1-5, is DGGITQSPKYLFRKEGQNVTLSCEQNLNHDAMYWYRQDPGQGLRLIYYSQIVNDFQKGDIAEGYSVSREKKESFPLTVTSAQKNPTAFYLCASSDRGQQPQHFGDGTRLSIL.

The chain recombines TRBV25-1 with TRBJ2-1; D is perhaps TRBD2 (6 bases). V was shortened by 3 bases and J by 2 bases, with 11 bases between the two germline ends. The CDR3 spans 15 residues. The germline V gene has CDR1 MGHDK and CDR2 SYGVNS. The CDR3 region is CASSEGDFTYNEQFF. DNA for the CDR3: TGTGCCAGCAGTGAGGGGGACTTTACCTACAATGAGCAGTTCTTC.

CDR3 loop: CASSQDHPGGYEQYF. The CDR3 DNA is TGCGCCAGCAGCCAAGATCACCCAGGGGGCTACGAGCAGTACTTC. This chain links TRBV4-3 with TRBJ2-7; TRBD1 matches at 7 bases. This CDR3 comprises 15 residues. V lost 0 bases to trimming and J lost 3 bases; unmatched junction nucleotides: 5. In germline, CDR1 is LGHNA, CDR2 YSLEER.

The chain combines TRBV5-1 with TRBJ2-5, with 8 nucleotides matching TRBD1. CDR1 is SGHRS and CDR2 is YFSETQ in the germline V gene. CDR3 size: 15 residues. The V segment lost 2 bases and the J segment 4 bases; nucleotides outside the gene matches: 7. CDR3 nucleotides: TGCGCCAGCAGCTTAGGACAGGGTAGTGGAGAGACCCAGTACTTC. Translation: CASSLGQGSGETQYF.

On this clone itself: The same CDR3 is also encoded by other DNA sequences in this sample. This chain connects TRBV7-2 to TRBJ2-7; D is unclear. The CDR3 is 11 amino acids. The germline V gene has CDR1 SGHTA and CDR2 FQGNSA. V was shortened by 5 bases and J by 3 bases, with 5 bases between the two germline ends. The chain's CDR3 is CASSPRYEQYF. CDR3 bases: TGTGCCAGCAGCCCTCGCTACGAGCAGTACTTC. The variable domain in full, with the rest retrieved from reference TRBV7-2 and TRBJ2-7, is GAGVSQSPSNKVTEKGKDVELRCDPISGHTALYWYRQSLGQGLEFLIYFQGNSAPDKSGLPSDRFSAERTGGSVSTLTIQRTQQEDSAVYLCASSPRYEQYFGPGTRLTVT.

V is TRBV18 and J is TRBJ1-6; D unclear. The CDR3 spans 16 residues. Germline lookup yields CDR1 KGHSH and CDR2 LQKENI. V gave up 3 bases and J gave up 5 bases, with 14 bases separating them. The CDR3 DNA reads TGTGCCAGCTCACCCAACGGAGGAGGGAATAATTCACCCCTCCACTTT. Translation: CASSPNGGGNNSPLHF.

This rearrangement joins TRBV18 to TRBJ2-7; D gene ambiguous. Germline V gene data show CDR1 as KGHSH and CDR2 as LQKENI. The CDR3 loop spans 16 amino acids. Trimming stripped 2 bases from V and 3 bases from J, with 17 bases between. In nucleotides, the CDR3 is TGTGCCAGCTCACCATCCTCCGCGCTAGAAAGCTACGAGCAGTACTTC. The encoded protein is CASSPSSALESYEQYF. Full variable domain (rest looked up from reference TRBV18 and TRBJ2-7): NAGVMQNPRHLVRRRGQEARLRCSPMKGHSHVYWYRQLPEEGLKFMVYLQKENIIDESGMPKERFSAEFPKEGPSILRIQQVVRGDSAAYFCASSPSSALESYEQYFGPGTRLTVT.